A single sample is the source of the 23 T cell receptor beta chains below, sequenced in a study of shared clonotypes between healthy human individuals. The data were produced by immunoSEQ multiplex PCR, yet TCRdb's version contains in-frame clones alone and is incomplete. The sample includes millions of clones, 90% to 95% of them seen just once. Sequences were obtained from naive CD4+ T cells from PBMCs. The subset: CD45RA+ positively selected. The receptors derive from a man younger than 35 in good health. Some clones in this sample may be carry-over from other donors' samples.

This clone showed up just once. The chain has TRBV28 and TRBJ1-5; D might be TRBD1 (6 bases). V was pared by 6 bases and J by 9 bases, with 21 bases between. This CDR3 is 15 amino acids long. Per germline, CDR1 MDHEN and CDR2 SYDVKM. CDR3: CASSTTGYTGGPQHF. CDR3 in DNA: TGTGCCAGCAGCACTACAGGGTACACCGGCGGGCCCCAGCATTTT.

The V call is TRBV29-1, the J call TRBJ2-2; D not certain. Trimming pared 7 bases from V and 2 bases from J, leaving 20 bases between. The CDR3 covers 16 residues. Germline values: CDR1 SQVTM, CDR2 ANQGSEA. The CDR3 nucleotides are TGCAGCGGAGAGAAGGTTGTCAGCATTAACACCGGGGAGCTGTTTTTT. Protein sequence: CSGEKVVSINTGELFF.

The CDR3 bases are TGTGCCAGCAGCTTAGTGGGGAGGGCGGGAGTAGTATTGGAGACCCAGTACTTC. This codes for CASSLVGRAGVVLETQYF. The chain joins TRBV7-2 to TRBJ2-5; 7 bases match TRBD2. Germline loops: CDR1 SGHTA, CDR2 FQGNSA. V lost 1 base, J lost 5 bases, and 16 bases stayed unmatched. The CDR3 extends over 18 amino acids. Full variable domain (outside the CDR3, taken from reference TRBV7-2 and TRBJ2-5): GAGVSQSPSNKVTEKGKDVELRCDPISGHTALYWYRQSLGQGLEFLIYFQGNSAPDKSGLPSDRFSAERTGGSVSTLTIQRTQQEDSAVYLCASSLVGRAGVVLETQYFGPGTRLLVL.

The V gene is TRBV30, the J gene TRBJ2-2; tentative D call: TRBD2 (6 bases). Trimming pared 3 bases from V and 7 bases from J, leaving 15 bases between. The CDR3 totals 14 residues. CDR1 and CDR2 from the germline V gene are GTSNPN and SVGIG (reference sequence). The CDR3 sequence is CAWSPGLRVGELFF. The CDR3 DNA reads TGTGCCTGGAGCCCGGGACTCCGCGTCGGGGAGCTGTTTTTT.

The CDR3 sequence: CASSPDSGETQYF. The CDR3 DNA reads TGTGCCAGCAGCCCGGACTCGGGGGAGACCCAGTACTTC. This chain connects TRBV7-3 to TRBJ2-5; D is perhaps TRBD2 (5 bases). Germline CDR1 SGHTA, CDR2 FQGTGA. Trimming took off 5 bases at V and 5 bases at J, with 12 bases between the two ends. The CDR3 covers 13 residues.

This chain connects TRBV5-1 to TRBJ1-2; D remains ambiguous. Trimming shortened V by 0 bases and J by 4 bases, and 16 bases separated the two germline ends. This CDR3 has 16 residues. Germline CDR1 SGHRS, CDR2 YFSETQ. The CDR3 loop is CASSLEPVFSGYGYTF. CDR3 sequence (DNA): TGCGCCAGCAGCTTGGAGCCCGTTTTTAGTGGCTATGGCTACACCTTC.

As for this clone: Other DNA sequences in this specimen translate into the identical CDR3. This chain connects TRBV9 to TRBJ2-5, with D hard to call. In germline, CDR1 is SGDLS, CDR2 YYNGEE. The CDR3 length is 13 residues. V was pared by 2 bases and J by 4 bases, with 9 bases between. CDR3 DNA sequence: TGTGCCAGCAGCGTTGGTCAGATAGAGACCCAGTACTTC. This encodes CASSVGQIETQYF.

This sequence joins TRBV10-3 and TRBJ2-7; 8 bases agree with TRBD1. The germline gives CDR1 ENHRY, CDR2 SYGVKD. J was trimmed by 0 bases and V by 6 bases; bases with no gene match: 4. The CDR3 has 14 amino acids. The CDR3 reads CAISWGQDSYEQYF. Written as DNA, the CDR3 is TGTGCCATCAGCTGGGGACAGGACTCCTACGAGCAGTACTTC.

This rearrangement joins TRBV27 to TRBJ1-5; D perhaps matches TRBD1 (5 bases). The length of the CDR3 is 14 residues. Germline V lookup: CDR1 MNHEY, CDR2 SMNVEV (reference sequence). V dropped 6 bases and J dropped 9 bases, with 18 bases sitting between them. CDR3: CASRGERGQGPQHF. In DNA form, the CDR3 reads TGTGCCAGCAGGGGTGAACGGGGTCAGGGGCCCCAGCATTTT.

The J gene is TRBJ2-7, the V gene TRBV7-3; 7 nucleotides agree with TRBD2. The CDR3 is 16 residues long. Trimming removed 4 bases from V and 5 bases from J; junction bases left unmatched: 14. The germline CDR1 and CDR2 sequences are SGHTA and FQGTGA. The CDR3 DNA follows: TGTGCCAGCAGCTCCCGACTAGCCCAGAGCTTCAACGAGCAGTACTTC. Residues: CASSSRLAQSFNEQYF.

V is TRBV7-9 and J is TRBJ1-1; D gene unclear. CDR1 is SEHNR, CDR2 FQNEAQ, per germline (reference sequence). The V end was cut by 1 base, the J end by 7 bases, with 7 bases between. CDR3 length: 12 residues. The CDR3 region has the DNA TGTGCCAGCAGCTTAGTGAACGGTGAAGCTTTCTTT. Protein sequence: CASSLVNGEAFF.

This rearrangement joins TRBV30 to TRBJ2-5; TRBD2 aligns across 11 bases. Germline CDR1 GTSNPN, CDR2 SVGIG (reference sequence). J was trimmed by 7 bases and V by 4 bases; bases with no gene match: 8. CDR3 length: 14 amino acids. The CDR3, as DNA: TGTGCCTGGAAACTAGCGGGAGTGGTTGGGACCCAGTACTTC. It encodes CAWKLAGVVGTQYF.

The V and J genes are TRBV27 and TRBJ1-6; maybe TRBD1 (6 bases). Trimming left V 6 bases short and J 6 bases short, with 9 bases between. This CDR3 contains 13 residues. From germline, CDR1 is MNHEY and CDR2 SMNVEV (reference sequence). The CDR3 sequence is CASRTGGNSPLHF. The CDR3 bases are TGTGCCAGCAGGACAGGTGGTAATTCACCCCTCCACTTT.

This sequence joins TRBV28 and TRBJ2-2; 7 bases agree with TRBD1. V lost 6 bases and J lost 4; bases outside the gene matches: 11. Germline CDR1 MDHEN, CDR2 SYDVKM. The CDR3 is 16 amino acids. The CDR3, as DNA: TGTGCCAGCAGCCAGGGAAGGGGGCCTGTCACCGGGGAGCTGTTTTTT. Its translation is CASSQGRGPVTGELFF.

Note on this clone: Other DNA sequences in the sample encode the same CDR3. The chain recombines TRBV2 with TRBJ2-1, with D unclear. CDR3 length: 15 residues. Germline V CDR1 and CDR2: SNHLY, FYNNEI. The V and J ends lost 3 bases and 0 bases respectively, with 9 bases between them. CDR3 nucleotides: TGTGCCAGCAGTGACGGGCGGAGCTCCTACAATGAGCAGTTCTTC. Translating it yields CASSDGRSSYNEQFF. The whole variable domain, filled in from reference TRBV2 and TRBJ2-1, reads EPEVTQTPSHQVTQMGQEVILRCVPISNHLYFYWYRQILGQKVEFLVSFYNNEISEKSEIFDDQFSVERPDGSNFTLKIRSTKLEDSAMYFCASSDGRSSYNEQFFGPGTRLTVL.

Turning to this clone: The same CDR3 arises from other DNA sequences in this sample as well. V usage is TRBV7-9 and J usage is TRBJ2-1; 10 bases fit TRBD2. V lost 4 bases to trimming and J lost 3 bases; unmatched junction nucleotides: 3. This CDR3 region has 15 residues. Germline V CDR1 and CDR2: SEHNR, FQNEAQ (reference sequence). CDR3 region: CASSWTSGVYNEQFF. DNA for the CDR3: TGTGCCAGCAGCTGGACTAGCGGCGTCTACAATGAGCAGTTCTTC.

On this clone: The same CDR3 arises from other DNA sequences in this sample as well. The V call is TRBV5-4, the J call TRBJ1-3; no firm D call. The CDR3 is 15 residues long. Germline CDR1 SGHNT, CDR2 YYREEE (reference sequence). Deletions cut 0 bases from V and 1 base from J, with 8 bases between. The CDR3 nucleotides are TGTGCCAGCAGCTTGGGAAGGGTGTCTGGAAACACCATATATTTT. It is translated as CASSLGRVSGNTIYF.

The chain is built from TRBV5-1 and TRBJ1-3; D is unresolved. V lost 0 bases and J 1 base, leaving 11 bases between the germline ends. This CDR3 is built from 16 residues. Germline V lookup: CDR1 SGHRS, CDR2 YFSETQ. This CDR3 is CASSLERGPSGNTIYF. The CDR3 DNA is TGCGCCAGCAGCTTGGAGAGAGGACCTTCTGGAAACACCATATATTTT.

This chain uses TRBV6-1 with TRBJ2-5; D is unresolved. Germline CDR1 MNHNS, CDR2 SASEGT. The CDR3 extends over 14 amino acids. Trimming cost V 7 bases and J 2 bases, with 14 bases left between them. CDR3: CASIPGSKQETQYF. The CDR3 DNA sequence: TGTGCCAGCATACCGGGCTCAAAACAAGAGACCCAGTACTTC.

The V gene is TRBV28, the J gene TRBJ2-7; 13 nucleotides match TRBD2. CDR1 and CDR2 from the germline V gene are MDHEN and SYDVKM. V was clipped by 4 bases and J by 6 bases; unmatched bases: 21. The CDR3 runs 20 residues. CDR3 coding DNA: TGTGCCAGCAGTTCCCATTATAAGGGCAGAGGACTAGCGGGAGAAGTCGAGCAGTACTTC. Translation gives CASSSHYKGRGLAGEVEQYF.

J is TRBJ2-3 and V is TRBV7-2; TRBD2 matches 9 bases. CDR1 and CDR2 (germline): SGHTA, FQGNSA. CDR3 size: 17 residues. V shed 1 base, J shed 4 bases, and the junction held 9 bases outside the gene matches. The CDR3 loop is CASSLGRLAGGADTQYF. Here the CDR3 DNA reads TGTGCCAGCAGCTTAGGGAGACTGGCGGGAGGGGCAGATACGCAGTATTTT.

The chain couples TRBV13 to TRBJ2-3, with 10 bases fitting TRBD1. CDR3 length: 15 residues. Germline lookup yields CDR1 PRHDT and CDR2 FYEKMQ (reference sequence). After removal of 5 bases from V and 1 base from J, the junction contained 3 bases not matched to a gene. The CDR3 nucleotides read TGTGCCAGCAGCCCCGGGACAGGGGGCACAGATACGCAGTATTTT. Translation: CASSPGTGGTDTQYF. Complete variable domain (other parts from reference TRBV13 and TRBJ2-3): AAGVIQSPRHLIKEKRETATLKCYPIPRHDTVYWYQQGPGQDPQFLISFYEKMQSDKGSIPDRFSAQQFSDYHSELNMSSLELGDSALYFCASSPGTGGTDTQYFGPGTRLTVL.

The chain employs TRBV28 and TRBJ2-7; D gene uncertain. This CDR3 has 15 residues. V was cut by 3 bases and J by 2 bases, with 14 bases left in between. From germline, CDR1 is MDHEN and CDR2 SYDVKM. As DNA, the CDR3 is TGTGCCAGCAGTTTTGGATGGGTAAATCCCTACGAGCAGTACTTC. It is translated as CASSFGWVNPYEQYF.